These 14 T cell receptor beta chains originate from one sample sequenced in a study of T-cell memory formation after mild COVID-19. TCRdb used MiXCR to reprocess the 5' RACE reads, holding one entry per CDR3 protein. This sample has 140,000 to 150,000 distinct CDR3 sequences, with about 23% found just once. Source material: PBMCs or a T cell subset sorted from them (not recorded which). All receptors derive from an adult woman who had mild COVID-19 (a few samples of this study predate the infection). Cell type and time point are not known.

The chain recombines TRBV6-2 or TRBV6-3 with TRBJ2-7; no clear D gene. The germline V gene encodes CDR1 MNHEY and CDR2 SVGEGT. The CDR3 loop spans 13 amino acids. The V end was cut by 2 bases, the J end by 1 base, with 6 bases between. Written as DNA, the CDR3 is TGTGCCAGCAGTTACGGCGAATCCTACGAGCAGTACTTC. Its translation: CASSYGESYEQYF.

The chain links TRBV15 to TRBJ2-7; D possibly corresponds to TRBD2 (5 bases). The V end was cut by 1 base, the J end by 5 bases, with 15 bases between. Per germline, CDR1 LNHNV and CDR2 YYDKDF (reference sequence). CDR3 length: 15 amino acids. CDR3 sequence reads: CATSRGFEGKNEQYF. DNA of the CDR3: TGTGCCACCAGCAGAGGCTTTGAGGGCAAGAACGAGCAGTACTTC. The full variable domain, in which reference TRBV15 and TRBJ2-7 provide the parts outside the CDR3, is DAMVIQNPRYQVTQFGKPVTLSCSQTLNHNVMYWYQQKSSQAPKLLFHYYDKDFNNEADTPDNFQSRRPNTSFCFLDIRSPGLGDTAMYLCATSRGFEGKNEQYFGPGTRLTVT.

The gene calls are TRBV6-2 or TRBV6-3 and TRBJ1-2; the D gene is possibly TRBD1 (5 bases). The germline V gene has CDR1 MNHEY and CDR2 SVGEGT. The ends were cut back, 2 bases at V and 8 bases at J, with 15 bases in the middle. The CDR3 length is 14 residues. CDR3 residues: CASSYPGRQEGYTF. For the CDR3, the DNA is TGTGCCAGCAGTTACCCGGGACGTCAGGAAGGCTACACCTTC.

This clonotype was detected a few times. V is TRBV6-6 and J is TRBJ1-1, with D unclear. Germline V gives CDR1 MNHNY, CDR2 SVGAGI (reference sequence). Trimming left V 2 bases short and J 1 base short, with 2 bases between. The CDR3 is 12 amino acids. The CDR3 region has the DNA TGTGCCAGCAGTTACACGAACACTGAAGCTTTCTTT. It specifies CASSYTNTEAFF.

This clonotype turned up a few times. The V call is TRBV29-1, the J call TRBJ1-2, with D possibly matching TRBD1 (5 bases). CDR1 SQVTM and CDR2 ANQGSEA come from the germline V gene. V was trimmed by 5 bases and J by 0 bases, leaving 13 bases between them. The CDR3 is 14 amino acids. The CDR3 loop is CSVLDTTTNYGYTF. For the CDR3, the DNA is TGCAGCGTTTTGGACACAACTACTAACTATGGCTACACCTTC.

V gene TRBV27 combines with J gene TRBJ1-1; 10 bases are shared with TRBD1. V shed 4 bases, J shed 9 bases, and the junction held 8 bases outside the gene matches. This CDR3 spans 14 amino acids. The germline V gene has CDR1 MNHEY and CDR2 SMNVEV (reference sequence). The CDR3 loop reads CASSSMTGGEKAFF. CDR3 DNA sequence: TGTGCCAGCAGTTCAATGACAGGGGGCGAGAAAGCTTTCTTT.

The chain uses TRBV29-1 and TRBJ2-7; 8 bases align to TRBD1. The trim removed 7 bases at V and 2 bases at J, leaving 4 bases unmatched. The CDR3 extends over 12 amino acids. Germline V gene data show CDR1 as SQVTM and CDR2 as ANQGSEA. The CDR3 DNA reads as TGCAGCGGCATGACAGGGGCCTACGAGCAGTACTTC. Its translation: CSGMTGAYEQYF.

V and J are TRBV27 and TRBJ2-3; no clear D gene. The CDR3 extends over 18 amino acids. V lost 2 bases and J 0 bases, leaving 18 bases between the germline ends. Germline loops: CDR1 MNHEY, CDR2 SMNVEV (reference sequence). CDR3 DNA: TGTGCCAGCAGTTTAATTTACGGCCCAACCACTAGCACAGATACGCAGTATTTT. This gives the protein CASSLIYGPTTSTDTQYF.

This chain links TRBV27 with TRBJ1-1; no definite D call. Germline CDR1 is MNHEY and CDR2 is SMNVEV (reference sequence). The CDR3 is 14 amino acids. Trimming left V 4 bases short and J 11 bases short, with 20 bases between. CDR3 in amino acids: CASSSNRLNEAAFF. CDR3 sequence (DNA): TGTGCCAGCAGTTCTAACCGTTTGAACGAGGCCGCTTTCTTT.

The table lists this clonotype with a few counts. The rearrangement links TRBV9 to TRBJ2-7, with 7 bases identical to TRBD1. V lost 3 bases to trimming and J lost 3 bases; unmatched junction nucleotides: 3. The CDR3 loop spans 13 amino acids. Germline V gene lookup returns CDR1 SGDLS and CDR2 YYNGEE. CDR3 nucleotides: TGTGCCAGCAGCGCGGGACAGCGCTACGAGCAGTACTTC. Residues: CASSAGQRYEQYF.

The chain recombines TRBV13 with TRBJ1-3; no reliable D call. Germline CDR1 and CDR2: PRHDT and FYEKMQ (reference sequence). This CDR3 comprises 14 residues. V gave up 4 bases and J gave up 4 bases, with 11 bases separating them. CDR3 sequence (DNA): TGTGCCAGCAGCTCTCGCGGGTTCGGAAACACCATATATTTT. Protein sequence: CASSSRGFGNTIYF. The full variable domain, rest sourced from reference TRBV13 and TRBJ1-3, is AAGVIQSPRHLIKEKRETATLKCYPIPRHDTVYWYQQGPGQDPQFLISFYEKMQSDKGSIPDRFSAQQFSDYHSELNMSSLELGDSALYFCASSSRGFGNTIYFGEGSWLTVV.

The V gene is TRBV27, the J gene TRBJ1-5; TRBD1 is a possible D gene (5 bases). The V gene lost 4 bases and the J gene lost 3 bases, with 10 bases spanning the gap. The CDR3 sequence is 14 residues long. Looked up from germline, CDR1 is MNHEY and CDR2 is SMNVEV (reference sequence). In DNA form, the CDR3 reads TGTGCCAGCAGTTCCGACAGCTCCAATCAGCCCCAGCATTTT. Translation gives CASSSDSSNQPQHF.

This clonotype was observed a handful of times. V gene TRBV7-9 combines with J gene TRBJ2-5; 7 nucleotides align to TRBD1. This CDR3 has 15 amino acids. The V gene end was trimmed by 5 bases and the J gene end by 4 bases; junction bases not matched to a gene: 10. The germline V gene encodes CDR1 SEHNR and CDR2 FQNEAQ (reference sequence). The CDR3 loop reads CASSHTGQTRETQYF. CDR3 nucleotide sequence: TGTGCCAGCAGCCATACGGGACAGACGAGAGAGACCCAGTACTTC.

This rearrangement joins TRBV3-1 to TRBJ2-5, with 9 bases identical to TRBD1. The germline V gene encodes CDR1 LGHDT and CDR2 YNNKEL (reference sequence). Trimming removed 4 bases from V and 4 bases from J; junction bases left unmatched: 7. The CDR3 has 15 residues. CDR3 amino acids: CASSPRDRVTETQYF. CDR3 DNA: TGTGCCAGCAGCCCCCGGGACAGGGTAACAGAGACCCAGTACTTC.